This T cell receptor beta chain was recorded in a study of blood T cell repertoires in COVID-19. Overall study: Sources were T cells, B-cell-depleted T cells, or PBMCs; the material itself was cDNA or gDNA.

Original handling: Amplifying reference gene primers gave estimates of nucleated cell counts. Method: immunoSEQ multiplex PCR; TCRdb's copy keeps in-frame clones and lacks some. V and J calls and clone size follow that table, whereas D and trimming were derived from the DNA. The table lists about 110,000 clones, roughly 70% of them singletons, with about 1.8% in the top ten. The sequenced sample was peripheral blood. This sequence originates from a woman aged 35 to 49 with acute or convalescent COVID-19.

CDR3 sequence (DNA): TGTGCCAGCAGCTTTTCAGGGGGGCCCTACAATGAGCAGTTCTTC. Protein sequence: CASSFSGGPYNEQFF. This rearrangement joins TRBV7-3 to TRBJ2-1; TRBD1 is a possible D gene (7 bases). The germline V gene has CDR1 SGHTA and CDR2 FQGTGA. Trimming pared 3 bases from V and 2 bases from J, leaving 11 bases between. This CDR3 has 15 residues. Full variable domain (remainder filled in from reference TRBV7-3 and TRBJ2-1): GAGVSQTPSNKVTEKGKYVELRCDPISGHTALYWYRQSLGQGPEFLIYFQGTGAADDSGLPNDRFFAVRPEGSVSTLKIQRTERGDSAVYLCASSFSGGPYNEQFFGPGTRLTVL.